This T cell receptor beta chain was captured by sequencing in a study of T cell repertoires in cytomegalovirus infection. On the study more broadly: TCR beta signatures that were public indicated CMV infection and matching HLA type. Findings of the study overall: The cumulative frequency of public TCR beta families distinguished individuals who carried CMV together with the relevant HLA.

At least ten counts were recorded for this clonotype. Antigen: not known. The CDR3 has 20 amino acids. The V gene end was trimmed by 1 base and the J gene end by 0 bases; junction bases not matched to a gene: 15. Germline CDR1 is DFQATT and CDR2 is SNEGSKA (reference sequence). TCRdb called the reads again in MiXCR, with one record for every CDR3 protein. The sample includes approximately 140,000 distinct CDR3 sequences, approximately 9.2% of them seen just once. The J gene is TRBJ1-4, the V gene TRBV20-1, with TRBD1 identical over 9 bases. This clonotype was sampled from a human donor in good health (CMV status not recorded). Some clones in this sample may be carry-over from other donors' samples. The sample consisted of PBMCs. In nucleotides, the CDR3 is TGCAGTGCTAGAGGAGGGACAAACCGCCGGGACAGGGCAACTAATGAAAAACTGTTTTTT. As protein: CSARGGTNRRDRATNEKLFF.